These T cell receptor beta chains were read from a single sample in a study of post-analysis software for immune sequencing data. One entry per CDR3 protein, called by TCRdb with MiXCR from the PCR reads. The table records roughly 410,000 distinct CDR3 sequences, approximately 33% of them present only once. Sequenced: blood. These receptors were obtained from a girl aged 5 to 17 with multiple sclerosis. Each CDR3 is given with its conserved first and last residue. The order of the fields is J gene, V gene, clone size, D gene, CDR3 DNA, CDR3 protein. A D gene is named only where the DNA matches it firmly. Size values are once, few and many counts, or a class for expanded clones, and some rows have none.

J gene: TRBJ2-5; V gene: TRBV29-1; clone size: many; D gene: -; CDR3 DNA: TGCAGCGTTGTGGGGAACCAAGAGACCCAGTACTTC; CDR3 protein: CSVVGNQETQYF
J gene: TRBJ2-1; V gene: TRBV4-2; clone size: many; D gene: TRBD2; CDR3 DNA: TGTGCCAGCAGCCAATCATGGGCTAGCGGGGGGGAATATGGTGAGCAGTTCTTC; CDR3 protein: CASSQSWASGGEYGEQFF
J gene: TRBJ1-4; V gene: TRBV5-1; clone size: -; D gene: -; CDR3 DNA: TGCGCCAGCAGCTTGTCAGGGGATCTTAATGAAAAACGGTTTTTT; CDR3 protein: CASSLSGDLNEKRFF
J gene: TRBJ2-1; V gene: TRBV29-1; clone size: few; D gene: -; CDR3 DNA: TGCAGCATTGGGAAGAGTAGTGGCTATGAGCAGTTCTTC; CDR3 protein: CSIGKSSGYEQFF
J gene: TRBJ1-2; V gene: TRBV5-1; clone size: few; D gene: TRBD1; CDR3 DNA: TGCGCCAGCAGCCGGGAAGGGGGCAATGGCTACACCTTC; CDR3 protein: CASSREGGNGYTF
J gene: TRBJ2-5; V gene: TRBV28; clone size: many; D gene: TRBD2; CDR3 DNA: TGTGCCAGCAGTCCGGGGGGGGCCCAAGAGACCCAGTACTTC; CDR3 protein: CASSPGGAQETQYF
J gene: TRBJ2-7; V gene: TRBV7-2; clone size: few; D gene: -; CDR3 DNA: TGTGCCAGCAGCTTAGAGGGGGGCCCCTACGAGCAGTACTTC; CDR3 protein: CASSLEGGPYEQYF
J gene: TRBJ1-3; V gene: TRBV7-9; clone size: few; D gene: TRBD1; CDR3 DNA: TGTGCCAGCAGTTCCGGGACAGGGGGCGCGGGAAGCTCTGGAAACACCATATATTTT; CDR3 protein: CASSSGTGGAGSSGNTIYF
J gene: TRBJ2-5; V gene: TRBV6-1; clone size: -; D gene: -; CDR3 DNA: TGTGCCAGCAGTGAAAGGGCACAGTGGGGAGAGACCCAGTACTTC; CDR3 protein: CASSERAQWGETQYF
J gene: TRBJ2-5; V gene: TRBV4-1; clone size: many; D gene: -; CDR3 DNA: TGCGCCAGCAGGGACCAGAACCAAGAGACCCAGTACTTC; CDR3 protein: CASRDQNQETQYF
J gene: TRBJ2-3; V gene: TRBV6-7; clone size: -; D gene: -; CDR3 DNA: TGTGCCTATGAGGGGGGGCGTGTTACTTACGGAGATGCGCAGTATTTT; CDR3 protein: CAYEGGRVTYGDAQYF
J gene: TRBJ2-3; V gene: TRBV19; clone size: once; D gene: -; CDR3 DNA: TGTGCCAGTAGTATAGTCGCCCGCACAGATACGCAGTATTTT; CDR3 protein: CASSIVARTDTQYF
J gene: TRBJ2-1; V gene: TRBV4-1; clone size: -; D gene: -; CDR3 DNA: TGCGCCAGCAGCCCCCTCGAGCAGGGTGGCAATGAGCAGTTCTTC; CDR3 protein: CASSPLEQGGNEQFF
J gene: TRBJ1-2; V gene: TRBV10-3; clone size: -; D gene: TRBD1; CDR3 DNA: TGTGCCACCGGACAGGGGGACTATGGCTACACCTTC; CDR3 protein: CATGQGDYGYTF
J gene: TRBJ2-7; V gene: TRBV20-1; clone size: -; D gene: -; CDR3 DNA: TGCAGTGCACAGGCCGGCGTGTACAGGGATCCCTACGAGCAGTACTTC; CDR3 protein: CSAQAGVYRDPYEQYF
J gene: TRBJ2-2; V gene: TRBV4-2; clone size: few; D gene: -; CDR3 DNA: TGTGCCAGCAGCTCGCCGACTCACACCGGGGAGCTGTTTTTT; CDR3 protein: CASSSPTHTGELFF
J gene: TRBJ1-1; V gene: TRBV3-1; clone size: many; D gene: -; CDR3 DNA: TGTGCCAGCAGCCTCATGACAGGAGCTGAAGCTTTCTTT; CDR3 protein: CASSLMTGAEAFF
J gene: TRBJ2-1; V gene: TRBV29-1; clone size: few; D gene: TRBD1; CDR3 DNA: TGCAGCGTCACAGGGGGCGCGTACAATGAGCAGTTCTTC; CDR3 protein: CSVTGGAYNEQFF
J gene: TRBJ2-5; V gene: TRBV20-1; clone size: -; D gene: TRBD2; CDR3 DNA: TGCAGTGCCTCTTCTAGCGGGGGGCCCACGGGGGAGACCCAGTACTTC; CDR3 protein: CSASSSGGPTGETQYF
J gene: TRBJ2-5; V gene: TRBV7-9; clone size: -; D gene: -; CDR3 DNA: TGTGCCAGCAGCTTAGCGGCCGGGGCTGAGACCCAGTACTTC; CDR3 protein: CASSLAAGAETQYF
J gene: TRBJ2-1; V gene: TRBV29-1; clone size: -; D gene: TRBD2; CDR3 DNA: TGCAGCGTTGAAGACTTCCCAGTCGGAAGCGGGGGGGCCGTTTACAATGAGCAGTTCTTC; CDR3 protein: CSVEDFPVGSGGAVYNEQFF
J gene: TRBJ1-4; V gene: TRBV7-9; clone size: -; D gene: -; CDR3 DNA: TGTGCCAGCAGCCCGATAGGGGAGGAAAAACTGTTTTTT; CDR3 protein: CASSPIGEEKLFF
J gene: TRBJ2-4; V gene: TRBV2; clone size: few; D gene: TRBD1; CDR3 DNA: TGTGCCAGCGGAGGACAGGGGAGAGCCAAAAACATTCAGTACTTC; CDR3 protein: CASGGQGRAKNIQYF
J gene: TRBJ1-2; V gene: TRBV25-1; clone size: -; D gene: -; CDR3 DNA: TGTGCCAGCAGGATCGTGATGGCTAACTATGGCTACACCTTC; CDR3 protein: CASRIVMANYGYTF
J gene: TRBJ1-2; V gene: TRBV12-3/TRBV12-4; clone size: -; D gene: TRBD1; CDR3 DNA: TGTGCCAGCACCACATATTCCGGATTTGGGACAGAGGCCTTTGTGGGCTATGGCTACACCTTC; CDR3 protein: CASTTYSGFGTEAFVGYGYTF
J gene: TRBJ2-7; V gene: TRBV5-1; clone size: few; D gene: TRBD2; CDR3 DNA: TGCGCCAGCAGCTTCGATAGAGGGAGGGCCTCCTACGAGCAGTACTTC; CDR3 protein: CASSFDRGRASYEQYF
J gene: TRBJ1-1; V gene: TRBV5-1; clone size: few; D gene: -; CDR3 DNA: TGCGCCAGCAGGGCACAGATGAACACTGAAGCTTTCTTT; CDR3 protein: CASRAQMNTEAFF
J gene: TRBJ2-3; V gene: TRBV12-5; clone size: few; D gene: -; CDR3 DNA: TGTGCTAGTGGTTCTCGGCAGGGGTTGGCAGATACGCAGTATTTT; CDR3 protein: CASGSRQGLADTQYF
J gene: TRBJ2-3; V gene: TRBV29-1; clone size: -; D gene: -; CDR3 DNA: TGCAGCGTTGAAGGGGCCAGGGCAACGGGCACAGATACGCAGTATTTT; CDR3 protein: CSVEGARATGTDTQYF
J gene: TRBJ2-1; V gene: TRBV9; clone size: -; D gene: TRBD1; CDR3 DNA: TGTGCCAGCAGCGTACTGGGACAGGAGACCTACAATGAGCAGTTCTTC; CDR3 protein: CASSVLGQETYNEQFF
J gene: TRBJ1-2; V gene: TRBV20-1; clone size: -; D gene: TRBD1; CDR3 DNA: TGCAGTGCTAGAGATCTTACAGGGGCCTTCTATGGCTACACCTTC; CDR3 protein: CSARDLTGAFYGYTF
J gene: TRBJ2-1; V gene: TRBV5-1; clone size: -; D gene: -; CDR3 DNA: TGCGCCAGCAGCTCGGAGATCGGCCAGGGCTACAATGAGCAGTTCTTC; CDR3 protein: CASSSEIGQGYNEQFF
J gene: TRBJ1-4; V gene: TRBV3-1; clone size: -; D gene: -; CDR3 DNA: TGTGCCAGCAGCTTTCAGGGGTTTAATGAAAAACTGTTTTTT; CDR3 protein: CASSFQGFNEKLFF
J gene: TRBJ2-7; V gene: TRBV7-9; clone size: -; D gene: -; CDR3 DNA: TGTGCCAGCAGCGGGGCGGGGACAGAATTCTCCTACGAGCAGTACTTC; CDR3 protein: CASSGAGTEFSYEQYF
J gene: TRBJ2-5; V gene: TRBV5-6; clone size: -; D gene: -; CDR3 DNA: TGTGCCAGCAGAAAATTGGGGGCAGAGACCCAGTACTTC; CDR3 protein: CASRKLGAETQYF
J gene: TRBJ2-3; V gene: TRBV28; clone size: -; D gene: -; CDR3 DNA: TGTGCCAGCAGTCTGGGACCGACTTTGGAGTATTTT; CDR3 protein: CASSLGPTLEYF
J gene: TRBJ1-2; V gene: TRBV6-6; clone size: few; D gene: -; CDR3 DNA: TGTGCCAGCGTATCAGACGCCTCGTTTGAGGGCTACACCTTC; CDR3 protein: CASVSDASFEGYTF
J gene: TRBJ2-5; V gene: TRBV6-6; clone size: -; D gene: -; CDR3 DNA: TGTGCCAGCAGGCCTGAGGGGAGGATATCTCAAGAGACCCAGTACTTC; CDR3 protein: CASRPEGRISQETQYF
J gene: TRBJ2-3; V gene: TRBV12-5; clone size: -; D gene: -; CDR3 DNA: TGTGCTAGTGGTCGCTCCCGAGGTACGCAGTATTTT; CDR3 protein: CASGRSRGTQYF
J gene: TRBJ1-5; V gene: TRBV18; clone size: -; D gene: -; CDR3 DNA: TGTGCCAGCTCACTAGGGCAGGTGCCTCAGCCCCAGCATTTT; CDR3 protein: CASSLGQVPQPQHF
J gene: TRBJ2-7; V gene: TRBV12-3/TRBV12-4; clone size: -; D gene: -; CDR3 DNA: TGTGCCAGCAGGACCGGGACGTACCCCTACGAGCAGTACTTC; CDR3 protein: CASRTGTYPYEQYF
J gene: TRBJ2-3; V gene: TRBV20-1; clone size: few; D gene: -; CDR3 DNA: TGCAGTGCTAGGGGCCGAAGTTTTGATACGCAGTATTTT; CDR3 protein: CSARGRSFDTQYF
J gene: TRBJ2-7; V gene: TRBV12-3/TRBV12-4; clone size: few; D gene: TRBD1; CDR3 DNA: TGTGCCAGCAGTTTTGGGGGACAGGGTTACGAGCAGTACTTC; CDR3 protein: CASSFGGQGYEQYF
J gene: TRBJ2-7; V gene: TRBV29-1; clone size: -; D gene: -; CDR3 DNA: TGCAGCGTTGGCGGACAGAGCTACGAGCAGTACTTC; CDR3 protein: CSVGGQSYEQYF